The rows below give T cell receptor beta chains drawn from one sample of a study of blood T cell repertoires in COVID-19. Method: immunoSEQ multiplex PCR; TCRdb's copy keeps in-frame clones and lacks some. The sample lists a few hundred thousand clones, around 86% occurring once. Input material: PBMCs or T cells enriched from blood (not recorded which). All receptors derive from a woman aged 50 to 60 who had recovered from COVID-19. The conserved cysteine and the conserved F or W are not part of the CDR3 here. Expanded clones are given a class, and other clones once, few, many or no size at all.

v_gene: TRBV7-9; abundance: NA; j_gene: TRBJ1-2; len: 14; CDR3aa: ASSLASGQGSYGYT
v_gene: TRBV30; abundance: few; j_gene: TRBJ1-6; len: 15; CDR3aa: AWSPTGRPRSLSPLH
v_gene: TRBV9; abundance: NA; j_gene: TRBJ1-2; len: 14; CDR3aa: ASTRGNFVTNYGYT
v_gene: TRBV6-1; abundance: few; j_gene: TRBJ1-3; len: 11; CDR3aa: ASSEQFGNTIY
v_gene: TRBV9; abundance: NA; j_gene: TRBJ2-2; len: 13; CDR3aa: ASREGQSPTGELF
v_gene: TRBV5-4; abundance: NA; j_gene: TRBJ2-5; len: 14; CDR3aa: ASSLGTGGGRKTQY
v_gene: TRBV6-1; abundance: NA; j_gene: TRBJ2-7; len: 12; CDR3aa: ASSEAGGGYEQY
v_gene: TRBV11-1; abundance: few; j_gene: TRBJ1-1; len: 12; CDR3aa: ASTNMAGDTEAF
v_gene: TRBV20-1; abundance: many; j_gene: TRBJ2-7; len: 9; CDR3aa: SARAERQQY
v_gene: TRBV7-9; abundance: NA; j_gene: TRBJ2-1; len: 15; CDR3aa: ASSPGRADRGGNEQF
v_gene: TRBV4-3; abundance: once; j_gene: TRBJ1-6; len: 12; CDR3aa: ASSQDFWGSPLH
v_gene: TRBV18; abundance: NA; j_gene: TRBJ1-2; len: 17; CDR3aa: ASSPISWDRLVLNYGYT
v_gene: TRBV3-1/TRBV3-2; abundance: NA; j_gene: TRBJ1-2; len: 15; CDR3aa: ASSQAEGQGFSLGYT
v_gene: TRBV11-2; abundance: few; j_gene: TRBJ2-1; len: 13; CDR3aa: ASRLNRGRVDEQF
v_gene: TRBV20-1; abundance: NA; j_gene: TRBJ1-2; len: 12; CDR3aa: SASAGGDPRGYT
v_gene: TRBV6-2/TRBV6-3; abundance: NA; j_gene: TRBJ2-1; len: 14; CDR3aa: ASSYSGQGSYNEQF
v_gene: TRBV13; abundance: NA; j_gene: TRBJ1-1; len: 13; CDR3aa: ASSLGGVSYTEAF
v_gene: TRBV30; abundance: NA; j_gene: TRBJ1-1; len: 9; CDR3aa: AWIPGTEAF
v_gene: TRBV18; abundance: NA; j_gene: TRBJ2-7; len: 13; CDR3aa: ASSPAGTVTYEQY
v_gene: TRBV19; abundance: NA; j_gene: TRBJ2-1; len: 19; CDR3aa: ASSIQSGGPTSTWSYNEQF
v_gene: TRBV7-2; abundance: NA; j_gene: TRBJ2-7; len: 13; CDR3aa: ASSAGQGSPYEQY
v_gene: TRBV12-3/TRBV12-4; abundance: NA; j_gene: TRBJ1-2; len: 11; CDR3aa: ASSLNSHYGYT
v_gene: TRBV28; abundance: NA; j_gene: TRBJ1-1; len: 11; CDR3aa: ASRPGGLGEAF
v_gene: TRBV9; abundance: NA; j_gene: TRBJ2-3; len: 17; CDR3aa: ASSVGRRSGGGSWDTQY
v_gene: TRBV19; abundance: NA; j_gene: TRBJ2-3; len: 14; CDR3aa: ASSMSSGRAEDTQY
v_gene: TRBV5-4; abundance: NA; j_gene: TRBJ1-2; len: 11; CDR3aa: ASSGWTGPGYT
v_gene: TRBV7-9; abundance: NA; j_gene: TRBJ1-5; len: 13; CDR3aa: ASSRGQISNQPQH
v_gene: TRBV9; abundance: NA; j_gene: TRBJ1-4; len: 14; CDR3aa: ASSERGRPWNEKLF
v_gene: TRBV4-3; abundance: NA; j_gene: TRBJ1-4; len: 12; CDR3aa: ASSQRGTNEKLF
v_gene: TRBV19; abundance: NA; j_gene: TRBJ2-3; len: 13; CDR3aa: ASSIRQGVADTQY
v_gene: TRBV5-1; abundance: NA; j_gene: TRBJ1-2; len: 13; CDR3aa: ASSPAFGQNAGYT
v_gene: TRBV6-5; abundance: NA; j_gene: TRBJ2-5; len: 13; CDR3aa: ASTPPGRTQETQY
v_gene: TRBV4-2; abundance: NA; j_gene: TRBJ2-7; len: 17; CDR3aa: ASSQAFNPGQAGWYEQY
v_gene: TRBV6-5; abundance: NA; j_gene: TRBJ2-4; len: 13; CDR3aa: ASSPLAGAKNIQY
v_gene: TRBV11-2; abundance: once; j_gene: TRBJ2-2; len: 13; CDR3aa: ASSLTGTNTGELF
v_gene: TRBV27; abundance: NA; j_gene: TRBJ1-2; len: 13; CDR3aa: ASSEDRDSNYGYT
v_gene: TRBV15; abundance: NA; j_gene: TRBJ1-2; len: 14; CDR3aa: ATSSTTDSINYGYT
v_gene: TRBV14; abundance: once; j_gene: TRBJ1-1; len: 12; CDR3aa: ASSQEVGAAEAF
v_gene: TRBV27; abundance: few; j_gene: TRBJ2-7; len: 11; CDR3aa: ASSVPGGLEQY
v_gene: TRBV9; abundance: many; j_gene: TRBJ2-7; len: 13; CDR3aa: ASSVDDRTAYEQY
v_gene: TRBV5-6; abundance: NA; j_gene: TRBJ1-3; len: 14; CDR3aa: ASSLSGQNSGNTIY
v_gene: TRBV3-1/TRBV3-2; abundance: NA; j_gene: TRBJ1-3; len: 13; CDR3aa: ASSPQGATGNTIY
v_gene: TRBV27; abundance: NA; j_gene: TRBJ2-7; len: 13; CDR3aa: ASSFYGRQEDEQY
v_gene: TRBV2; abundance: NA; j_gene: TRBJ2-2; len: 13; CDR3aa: ASRGGTGNTGELF
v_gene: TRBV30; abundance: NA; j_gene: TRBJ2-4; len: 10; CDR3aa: AWSDRGDIQY
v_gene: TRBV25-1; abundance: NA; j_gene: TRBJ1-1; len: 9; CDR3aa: ASSEGPEAF